This T cell receptor (beta chain) appears in the sequencing data of a study of blood T cell repertoires in COVID-19. Study information: Specimens from acute and convalescent COVID-19 originated in the United States, Italy and Spain. The cDNA or gDNA used as material had been derived from T cells, B-cell-depleted T cells, or PBMCs.

Original analysis: Amplification with reference gene primers provided the estimates of nucleated cell counts. Using immunoSEQ multiplex PCR, the repertoire was profiled, and TCRdb retains in-frame clones only, with some absent. From that table come the V and J calls and clone size; the DNA was used to work out D and trimming. This table has fewer than 450,000 clones, around nine tenths appearing once. The clonotype comes from a woman aged 18-35 years who had recovered from COVID-19. The specimen sequenced was peripheral blood.

CDR3 nucleotide sequence: TGTGCCAGCAGCTTAGGGGTTCCGTTCCGACTAGCGGACACAGATACGCAGTATTTT. It encodes CASSLGVPFRLADTDTQYF. This rearrangement joins TRBV7-4 to TRBJ2-3, with 9 bases lining up with TRBD2. The CDR3 length is 19 residues. Germline V gives CDR1 SGHVT, CDR2 SQSDAQ. V was clipped by 1 base and J by 2 bases; unmatched bases: 13.